These 8 T cell receptor beta chains came from one sample sequenced in a study of post-analysis software for immune sequencing data. Their target antigens are unknown. Findings and limits, study-wide: Controls showed lower frequencies than patients for five TRBV segments, and TRBV5-6, TRBV5-1 and TRBV20-1 were among these.

Prepared libraries of TCR beta cDNA carried unique molecular identifiers. TCRdb passed the PCR reads through MiXCR, listing each CDR3 protein once. The sample holds a few hundred thousand distinct CDR3 sequences; less than 40% are singletons and the top ten take roughly 13%. Sample: blood. These receptors were collected from a girl between 5 and 17 years old with multiple sclerosis.

V usage is TRBV6-2 or TRBV6-3 and J usage is TRBJ1-4, with D unclear. Germline CDR1 is MNHEY and CDR2 is SVGEGT. V shed 2 bases and J shed 8 bases, with 15 bases lying between them. The CDR3 has 15 residues. CDR3 sequence (DNA): TGTGCCAGCAGTTACGGAGGGATAAGAGGCGAAAAACTGTTTTTT. Its protein is CASSYGGIRGEKLFF.

The sample holds a few counts of this clonotype. This chain uses TRBV12-3 or TRBV12-4 with TRBJ1-1, with TRBD1 matching over 8 bases. The length of the CDR3 is 15 residues. With V trimmed by 7 bases and J by 0 bases, 7 bases remained unmatched. The CDR3 loop reads CASNPTGDVNTEAFF. As DNA, the CDR3 is TGTGCCAGCAACCCGACAGGGGACGTGAACACTGAAGCTTTCTTT.

This clonotype has a count of ten or more. This rearrangement joins TRBV5-1 to TRBJ1-2; tentatively, D is TRBD1 (5 bases). The length of the CDR3 is 14 residues. V was trimmed by 5 bases and J by 1 base, leaving 12 bases between them. Germline CDR1 and CDR2: SGHRS and YFSETQ. The DNA for the CDR3 is TGCGCCAGCAGTCGCGACAGAAGTAACTATGGCTACACCTTC. This translates into CASSRDRSNYGYTF.

The rearrangement joins TRBV5-1 to TRBJ2-4; 9 nucleotides agree with TRBD1. Germline CDR1 is SGHRS and CDR2 is YFSETQ. CDR3 size: 16 residues. The V segment lost 4 bases and the J segment 1 base; nucleotides outside the gene matches: 6. CDR3 coding DNA: TGCGCCAGCAGCCTATCCGGGACAGGGGCCAAAAACATTCAGTACTTC. Encoded protein: CASSLSGTGAKNIQYF. The full variable domain, rest sourced from reference TRBV5-1 and TRBJ2-4, is KAGVTQTPRYLIKTRGQQVTLSCSPISGHRSVSWYQQTPGQGLQFLFEYFSETQRNKGNFPGRFSGRQFSNSRSEMNVSTLELGDSALYLCASSLSGTGAKNIQYFGAGTRLSVL.

There are a few counts of this clonotype. The chain joins TRBV27 to TRBJ2-3; 11 bases are shared with TRBD2. The CDR3 is 15 residues long. Unmatched junction bases numbered 4, after V lost 6 bases and J lost 2 bases. CDR1 is MNHEY, CDR2 SMNVEV, per germline (reference sequence). The CDR3 DNA sequence: TGTGCCAGCAGGTGGGGACTAGCGGACACAGATACGCAGTATTTT. This encodes CASRWGLADTDTQYF.

This clonotype appeared a few times. The V gene is TRBV20-1, the J gene TRBJ1-2, with TRBD1 identical over 9 bases. Germline CDR1 DFQATT, CDR2 SNEGSKA (reference sequence). CDR3 length: 14 amino acids. Trimming cost V 8 bases and J 6 bases; bases outside gene matches: 13. CDR3 nucleotides: TGCAGTTCGAAGAAACAGGGGGCGGAAAATGGCTACACCTTC. This translates into CSSKKQGAENGYTF.

This clonotype was found once. A much more abundant neighbour one base away suggests this may be a read error. The chain has TRBV12-3 or TRBV12-4 and TRBJ2-3, with 8 bases matching TRBD2. This CDR3 has 14 residues. CDR3 in DNA: TGTGCCGGCAGTGGACTAGCTAGCACAGATACGCAGTATTTT. This sequence encodes CAGSGLASTDTQYF.

The chain is built from TRBV9 and TRBJ2-3; 8 bases fit TRBD1. Germline V gene data show CDR1 as SGDLS and CDR2 as YYNGEE. CDR3 length: 15 amino acids. V was clipped by 4 bases and J by 10 bases; unmatched bases: 14. The CDR3 nucleotides read TGTGCCAGCAGCCCGGCCCAGGGGGCGCTGGATGCGCAGTATTTT. It specifies CASSPAQGALDAQYF.